This TCR beta chain was profiled in a study of blood T cell repertoires in COVID-19. Study background: The United States, Italy and Spain supplied acute and convalescent COVID-19 samples. Sample material is recorded as cDNA or gDNA derived from T cells, B-cell-depleted T cells, or PBMCs.

The CDR3 extends over 12 amino acids. CDR1 and CDR2 from the germline V gene are LGHDT and YNNKEL (reference sequence). Worth noting for this clone: At one boundary the junction diverges from the germline segment, which might be a read error.

Original methodology: Reference gene primer amplification yielded estimated nucleated cell counts. The protocol was immunoSEQ multiplex PCR, while the TCRdb copy is restricted to in-frame clones and leaves out a portion. V, J and clone size were drawn from that table, and D and trimming were deduced from the DNA. The sample has 150,000 or so clones, 82% seen once. This sequence originates from a human donor with acute or convalescent COVID-19. The donor label of this sample is uncertain. The chain employs TRBV3-1 (or the pseudogene TRBV3-2) and TRBJ2-3, with D tentatively TRBD2 (7 bases). Source material: peripheral blood. DNA of the CDR3: TGTGCCAGCAGCACGACGGGGGGCAGCATACAATTT. This encodes CASSTTGGSIQF.